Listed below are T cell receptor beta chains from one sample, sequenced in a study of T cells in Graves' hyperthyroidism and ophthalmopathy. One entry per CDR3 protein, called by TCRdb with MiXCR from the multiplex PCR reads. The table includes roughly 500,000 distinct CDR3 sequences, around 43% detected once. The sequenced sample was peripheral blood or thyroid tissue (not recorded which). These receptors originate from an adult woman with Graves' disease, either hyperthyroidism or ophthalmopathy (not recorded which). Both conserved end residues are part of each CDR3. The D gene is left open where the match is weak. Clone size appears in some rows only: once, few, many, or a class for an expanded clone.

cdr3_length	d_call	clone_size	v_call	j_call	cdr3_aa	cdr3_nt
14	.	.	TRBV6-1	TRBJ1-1	CASSAYRANTEAFF	TGTGCCAGCAGTGCATACAGAGCGAACACTGAAGCTTTCTTT
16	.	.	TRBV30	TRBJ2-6	CAWSVLYRAGANVLTF	TGTGCCTGGAGTGTATTGTACAGGGCTGGGGCCAACGTCCTGACTTTC
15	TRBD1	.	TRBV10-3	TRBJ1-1	CATNESKGQGSEAFF	TGTGCCACCAATGAGTCGAAGGGACAGGGCTCTGAAGCTTTCTTT
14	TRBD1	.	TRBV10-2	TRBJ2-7	CASRRQGGTYEQYF	TGTGCCAGCAGGAGACAGGGGGGGACCTACGAGCAGTACTTC
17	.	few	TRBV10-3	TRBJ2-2	CAISESPRDTNTGELFF	TGTGCCATCAGTGAGTCCCCCCGGGACACCAACACCGGGGAGCTGTTTTTT
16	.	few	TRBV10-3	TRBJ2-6	CAISSAYTRGANVLTF	TGTGCCATCAGTTCGGCTTATACGAGGGGGGCCAACGTCCTGACTTTC
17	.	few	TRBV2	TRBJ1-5	CASSDPKGGQSNQPQHF	TGTGCCAGCAGTGACCCCAAAGGGGGGCAAAGCAATCAGCCCCAGCATTTT
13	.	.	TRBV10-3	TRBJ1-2	CATLKSRDYGYTF	TGTGCCACGCTAAAGTCCAGGGACTATGGCTACACCTTC
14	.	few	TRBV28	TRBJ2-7	CASSSLGPPGEQYF	TGTGCCAGCAGTTCATTAGGGCCGCCCGGGGAGCAGTACTTC
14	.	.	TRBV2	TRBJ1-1	CASSGLLMNTEAFF	TGTGCCAGCAGTGGTCTGCTCATGAACACTGAAGCTTTCTTT
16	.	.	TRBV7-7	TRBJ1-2	CASSQVWYRPTYGYTF	TGCGCCAGCAGCCAAGTCTGGTACAGGCCGACCTATGGCTACACCTTC
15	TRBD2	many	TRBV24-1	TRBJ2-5	CATSDGTRKQETQYF	TGTGCCACCAGTGATGGGACTAGGAAGCAAGAGACCCAGTACTTC
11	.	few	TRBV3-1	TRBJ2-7	CASSQSPEQYF	TGTGCCAGCAGCCAAAGCCCCGAGCAGTACTTC
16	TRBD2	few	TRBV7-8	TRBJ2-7	CASSLFGLAGDYEQYF	TGTGCCAGCAGTTTATTTGGACTAGCGGGAGACTACGAGCAGTACTTC
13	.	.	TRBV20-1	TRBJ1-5	CSVKVRVEGPQHF	TGCAGTGTTAAAGTGCGGGTGGAGGGGCCCCAGCATTTT
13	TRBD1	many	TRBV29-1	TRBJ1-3	CSAQTGTGNTIYF	TGCAGCGCCCAGACAGGGACTGGAAACACCATATATTTT
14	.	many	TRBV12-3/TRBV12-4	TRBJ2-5	CASSSLGRGETQYF	TGTGCCAGCAGTTCCCTCGGAAGGGGGGAGACCCAGTACTTC
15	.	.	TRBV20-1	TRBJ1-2	CSVWKGTLQGHGYTF	TGCAGTGTATGGAAGGGGACCCTTCAGGGGCATGGCTACACCTTC
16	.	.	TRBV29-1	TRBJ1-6	CSSRGETVNYNSPLHF	TGCAGCTCCCGTGGTGAGACAGTGAACTATAATTCACCCCTCCACTTT
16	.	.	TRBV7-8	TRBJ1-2	CASSLGSGGANYGYTF	TGTGCCAGCAGCTTAGGTTCGGGTGGCGCTAACTATGGCTACACCTTC
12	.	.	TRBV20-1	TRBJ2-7	CSARDATNEQYF	TGCAGTGCTAGAGACGCGACGAATGAGCAGTACTTC
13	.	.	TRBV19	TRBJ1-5	CASISRGWQPQHF	TGTGCCAGTATCTCCAGGGGTTGGCAGCCCCAGCATTTT
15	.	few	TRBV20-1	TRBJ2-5	CSATGNKIDQETQYF	TGCAGTGCTACCGGGAATAAAATTGACCAAGAGACCCAGTACTTC
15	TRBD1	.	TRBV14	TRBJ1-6	CASSQYGQGYSPLHF	TGTGCCAGCAGCCAATACGGACAGGGCTATTCACCCCTCCACTTT
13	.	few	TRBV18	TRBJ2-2	CASSLMETGELFF	TGTGCCAGCTCATTGATGGAAACCGGGGAGCTGTTTTTT
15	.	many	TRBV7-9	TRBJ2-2	CASSFGSGVTGELFF	TGTGCCAGCAGCTTCGGGTCAGGGGTCACCGGGGAGCTGTTTTTT
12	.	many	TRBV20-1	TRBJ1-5	CSARDLGGTQHF	TGCAGTGCTAGAGATCTTGGGGGGACCCAGCATTTT
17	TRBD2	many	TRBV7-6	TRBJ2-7	CASSLAGGSGRAYEQYF	TGTGCCAGCAGCTTAGCAGGCGGGAGCGGTCGGGCTTACGAGCAGTACTTC
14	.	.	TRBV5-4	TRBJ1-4	CASSLALTAEKLFF	TGTGCCAGCAGCTTGGCCCTGACAGCAGAAAAACTGTTTTTT
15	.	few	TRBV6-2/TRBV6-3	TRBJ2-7	CASSANYQGFDEQYF	TGTGCCAGCAGTGCAAATTACCAGGGGTTCGACGAGCAGTACTTC
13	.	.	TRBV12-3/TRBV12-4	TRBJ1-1	CASSLMGTRGAFF	TGTGCCAGCAGTTTAATGGGGACTCGGGGAGCTTTCTTT
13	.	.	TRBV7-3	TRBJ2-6	CASSQGPRDTEAF	TGTGCCAGCAGCCAGGGACCGCGAGACACTGAAGCTTTC
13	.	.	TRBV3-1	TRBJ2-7	CASSRWLGNEQYF	TGTGCCAGCAGCCGCTGGTTGGGAAACGAGCAGTACTTC
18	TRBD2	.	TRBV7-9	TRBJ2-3	CASSKPGLAGVSPDTQYF	TGTGCCAGCAGCAAACCGGGACTAGCGGGAGTAAGCCCAGATACGCAGTATTTT
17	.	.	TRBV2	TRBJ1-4	CASRGGLRTRTQGKLFF	TGTGCCAGCAGGGGTGGGCTACGGACGAGGACACAGGGAAAACTGTTTTTT
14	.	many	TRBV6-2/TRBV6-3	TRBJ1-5	CASIKDGGNQPQHF	TGTGCCAGCATCAAGGACGGAGGCAATCAGCCCCAGCATTTT
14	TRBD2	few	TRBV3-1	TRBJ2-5	CASSSSGRVETQYF	TGTGCCAGCAGCTCTAGCGGGAGAGTGGAGACCCAGTACTTC